The clone carrying this T cell receptor beta chain was counted once. The data belong to a study of blood T cell repertoires in COVID-19. Overall study context: The United States, Italy and Spain were the sources of the acute and convalescent COVID-19 samples. PBMCs, B-cell-depleted T cells, or T cells provided the cDNA or gDNA that made up the material.

Original data processing: Amplification from reference gene primers served as the basis for estimated nucleated cell counts. Profiling relied on immunoSEQ multiplex PCR, and the TCRdb table lists in-frame clones only, not all of them. V, J and clone size are those of that table, while D and trimming were read from the DNA. This repertoire shows around 25,000 clones, around 87% found once; its top ten account for 1.5% to 2%. The CDR3 loop spans 18 amino acids. In germline, CDR1 is LGHDT, CDR2 YNNKEL (reference sequence). J gave up 8 bases and V 3 bases, and 12 bases lay outside the gene matches. This clonotype was obtained from an older woman with active COVID-19. The material sequenced was peripheral blood. The chain recombines TRBV3-1 (or the pseudogene TRBV3-2) with TRBJ2-3; 15 bases are shared with TRBD2. The CDR3 sequence is CASSQKPGLAGGLGTQYF. CDR3 nucleotide sequence: TGTGCCAGCAGCCAGAAACCGGGACTAGCGGGAGGACTTGGTACGCAGTATTTT.